This note documents a single T cell receptor beta chain sequence. This entry comes from a study of CD8+CD57+ T cells in acquired aplastic anemia. Profiling that covered TCR beta VDJ and CDR3 relied on genomic DNA as its template. One entry per CDR3 protein results from TCRdb running MiXCR on the reads. The sample holds approximately 190,000 distinct CDR3 sequences, around 47% seen once. Sequenced patients had shown CD8+CD57+ cell expansion by flow cytometry. The TCR comes from a human donor with aplastic anemia. The sample consisted of sorted CD4+, CD8+, or CD8+CD57+ T cells (not recorded which) from PBMCs.

The CDR3 spells CASSMHLTDTQYF. The CDR3 DNA sequence: TGTGCCAGCAGTATGCACCTCACAGATACGCAGTATTTT. The chain combines TRBV7-8 with TRBJ2-3; unclear D gene. Germline assignment: CDR1 SGHVS and CDR2 FQNEAQ. Trimming shortened V by 6 bases and J by 2 bases, and 9 bases separated the two germline ends. The CDR3 is 13 residues long.